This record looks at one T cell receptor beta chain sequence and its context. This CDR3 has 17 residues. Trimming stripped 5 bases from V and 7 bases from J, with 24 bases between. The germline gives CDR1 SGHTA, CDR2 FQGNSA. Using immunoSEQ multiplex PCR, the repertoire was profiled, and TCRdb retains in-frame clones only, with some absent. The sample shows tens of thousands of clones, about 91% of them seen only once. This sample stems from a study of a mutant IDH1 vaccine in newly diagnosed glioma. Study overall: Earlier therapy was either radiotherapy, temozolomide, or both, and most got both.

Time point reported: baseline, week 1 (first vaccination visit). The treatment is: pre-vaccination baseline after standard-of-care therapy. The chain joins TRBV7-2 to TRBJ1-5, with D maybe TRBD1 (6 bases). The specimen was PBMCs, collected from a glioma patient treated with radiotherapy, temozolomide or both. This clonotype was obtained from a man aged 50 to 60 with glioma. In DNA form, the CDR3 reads TGTGCCAGCAGCCCGGGCGAGGAACAGGGCAGAGGCCAGCCCCAGCATTTT. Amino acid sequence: CASSPGEEQGRGQPQHF.